A single sample gave rise to the 20 T cell receptor beta chains below, sequenced in a study of technical replicates of blood from a few donors. TCRdb keeps only in-frame clones here, not all; method: immunoSEQ multiplex PCR. The sample records about 85,000 clones, about 95% being singletons. Sequenced input: T cells isolated from PBMCs. The receptors were gathered from a human donor in good health.

The chain combines TRBV30 with TRBJ2-3; 7 bases match TRBD1. The CDR3 is made up of 17 amino acids. The V and J ends lost 1 base and 6 bases, in that order; junction bases with no gene match: 16. The germline CDR1 and CDR2 sequences are GTSNPN and SVGIG (reference sequence). The CDR3 DNA sequence: TGTGCCTGGAGTGGCGGACAGGCCCCTCTAGATTCCGATACGCAGTATTTT. This encodes CAWSGGQAPLDSDTQYF.

The chain uses TRBV19 and TRBJ2-3, with D perhaps matching TRBD2 (5 bases). Trimming cost V 3 bases and J 4 bases, with 14 bases left between them. CDR1 is LNHDA and CDR2 is SQIVND in the germline V gene (reference sequence). This CDR3 spans 15 amino acids. The CDR3 DNA reads as TGTGCCAGTAGTATGGAGGCAGGACGGGCAGATACGCAGTATTTT. It encodes CASSMEAGRADTQYF.

The V call is TRBV29-1, the J call TRBJ2-7, with 11 positions matching TRBD1. This CDR3 has 15 amino acids. CDR1 is SQVTM and CDR2 is ANQGSEA in the germline V gene. The V and J ends lost 4 bases and 4 bases, in that order; junction bases with no gene match: 9. The CDR3 region has the DNA TGCAGCGTTGGCAGGGACCGGGACAGGGGGTACGAGCAGTACTTC. It specifies CSVGRDRDRGYEQYF.

This clone was counted once. The rearrangement links TRBV19 to TRBJ1-2; D is unresolved. Trimming removed 7 bases at V and 6 bases at J, with 12 bases between. The length of the CDR3 is 12 residues. Germline values: CDR1 LNHDA, CDR2 SQIVND (reference sequence). The CDR3: CASTLGGDGYTF. CDR3 nucleotides: TGTGCCAGTACCCTGGGCGGGGATGGCTACACCTTC.

This clone occurred once. This chain joins TRBV4-1 and TRBJ2-2; 8 bases are a match to TRBD2. V trimming: 0 bases; J trimming: 3 bases; junction bases outside the gene matches: 9. Germline CDR1 and CDR2: MGHRA and YSYEKL. This CDR3 has 18 residues. The CDR3 here is CASSQEAAGGGYTGELFF. The CDR3 DNA reads as TGCGCCAGCAGCCAAGAGGCCGCGGGAGGCGGTTACACCGGGGAGCTGTTTTTT.

The chain combines TRBV4-1 with TRBJ2-1; tentative D call: TRBD2 (5 bases). V was shortened by 3 bases and J by 0 bases, with 15 bases between the two germline ends. The CDR3 consists of 17 residues. CDR1 and CDR2 from the germline V gene are MGHRA and YSYEKL. The CDR3 loop is CASSHRLNRSSYNEQFF. The CDR3 nucleotides read TGCGCCAGCAGCCACAGACTAAACCGAAGCTCCTACAATGAGCAGTTCTTC.

This chain joins TRBV9 and TRBJ2-1, with a weak D call TRBD2 (5 bases). Germline V gives CDR1 SGDLS, CDR2 YYNGEE. Trimming cost V 7 bases and J 2 bases, with 16 bases left between them. The length of the CDR3 is 15 residues. CDR3 amino acids: CASSSQERAYNEQFF. In DNA form, the CDR3 reads TGTGCCAGCTCATCCCAGGAGAGGGCCTACAATGAGCAGTTCTTC.

The chain links TRBV2 to TRBJ1-5; TRBD1 agrees at 11 bases. The CDR3 length is 15 residues. The trim removed 4 bases at V and 6 bases at J, leaving 5 bases unmatched. Germline loops: CDR1 SNHLY, CDR2 FYNNEI. The CDR3 DNA reads TGTGCCAGCAGTGTGGACAGGGGGCGATTTCAGCCCCAGCATTTT. This translates into CASSVDRGRFQPQHF. The full variable domain, rest sourced from reference TRBV2 and TRBJ1-5, is EPEVTQTPSHQVTQMGQEVILRCVPISNHLYFYWYRQILGQKVEFLVSFYNNEISEKSEIFDDQFSVERPDGSNFTLKIRSTKLEDSAMYFCASSVDRGRFQPQHFGDGTRLSIL.

This chain links TRBV11-3 with TRBJ1-1, with TRBD1 matching over 7 bases. Germline CDR1 and CDR2: SGHNT and YENEEA. The trim removed 4 bases at V and 1 base at J, leaving 6 bases unmatched. This CDR3 has 15 amino acids. The CDR3 region has the DNA TGTGCCAGCAGCTCTCCCCGGACAGGGAACACTGAAGCTTTCTTT. Translating it yields CASSSPRTGNTEAFF.

The chain couples TRBV7-6 to TRBJ2-3, with D possibly being TRBD1 (5 bases). The CDR3 is made up of 13 amino acids. Germline-derived CDR1 and CDR2 are SGHVS and FNYEAQ. V was clipped by 5 bases and J by 11 bases, with 17 bases between them. The CDR3 DNA is TGTGCCAGCAGCCCCCAGCACAGGAAGAAGCAGTATTTT. It codes for CASSPQHRKKQYF.

The chain recombines TRBV15 with TRBJ2-7; no clear D gene. The V end was cut by 4 bases, the J end by 1 base, with 8 bases between. The CDR3 spans 13 residues. The germline CDR1 and CDR2 sequences are LNHNV and YYDKDF (reference sequence). Here the CDR3 DNA reads TGTGCCACCAGCACCATTTTTTCCTACGAGCAGTACTTC. Translation: CATSTIFSYEQYF.

The J gene is TRBJ1-2, the V gene TRBV30, with D perhaps matching TRBD1 (6 bases). The length of the CDR3 is 13 residues. Between the trimmed V and J ends, which lost 0 bases and 8 bases, there was a span of 13 bases. In germline, CDR1 is GTSNPN, CDR2 SVGIG (reference sequence). The CDR3 protein is CAWSVIRGRGYTF. The CDR3 DNA reads as TGTGCCTGGAGTGTGATCAGGGGTAGAGGCTACACCTTC.

V usage is TRBV2 and J usage is TRBJ2-2; a possible D gene is TRBD2 (5 bases). V was cut by 0 bases and J by 6 bases, with 5 bases left in between. Germline-derived CDR1 and CDR2 are SNHLY and FYNNEI. The CDR3 contains 13 residues. The CDR3 spells CASSEARAGELFF. The CDR3 DNA sequence: TGTGCCAGCAGTGAAGCGCGGGCCGGGGAGCTGTTTTTT. The complete variable domain, with remaining parts taken from reference TRBV2 and TRBJ2-2, reads EPEVTQTPSHQVTQMGQEVILRCVPISNHLYFYWYRQILGQKVEFLVSFYNNEISEKSEIFDDQFSVERPDGSNFTLKIRSTKLEDSAMYFCASSEARAGELFFGEGSRLTVL.

The CDR3 reads CASSSGQYNEQFF. The CDR3 DNA sequence: TGTGCCAGCAGCTCCGGACAGTACAATGAGCAGTTCTTC. V and J are TRBV7-2 and TRBJ2-1; D is perhaps TRBD1 (6 bases). CDR1 is SGHTA, CDR2 FQGNSA, per germline. Deletions cut 4 bases from V and 4 bases from J, with 8 bases between. This CDR3 has 13 amino acids.

This chain links TRBV7-9 with TRBJ2-7, with 12 positions matching TRBD2. This CDR3 is 16 amino acids long. The germline CDR1 and CDR2 sequences are SEHNR and FQNEAQ (reference sequence). V was pared by 5 bases and J by 0 bases, with 5 bases of the junction left unmatched. The CDR3 nucleotides read TGTGCCAGCAGCAAACGGACTAGCGGGAACTCCTACGAGCAGTACTTC. It codes for CASSKRTSGNSYEQYF.

The chain is built from TRBV19 and TRBJ1-2; 7 bases align to TRBD1. The CDR3 runs 13 residues. The trim removed 3 bases at V and 8 bases at J, leaving 6 bases unmatched. Germline V lookup: CDR1 LNHDA, CDR2 SQIVND (reference sequence). The CDR3 region has the DNA TGTGCCAGTAGTATCTGGACAGGCTACGGCTACACCTTC. This encodes CASSIWTGYGYTF.

The chain carries TRBV6-5 and TRBJ2-7, with TRBD1 matching 7 bases. With 6 bases clipped from V and 6 bases from J, the junction kept 8 bases outside the gene matches. The CDR3 is made up of 13 amino acids. Per germline, CDR1 MNHEY and CDR2 SVGAGI. CDR3 region: CASRVDRLGEQYF. The CDR3 bases are TGTGCCAGCAGGGTGGACAGGCTCGGCGAGCAGTACTTC.

V is TRBV29-1 and J is TRBJ2-3; 9 bases line up with TRBD2. Trimming at V came to 5 bases and at J to 3 bases, leaving 3 bases not matched to a gene. CDR1 is SQVTM, CDR2 ANQGSEA, per germline. CDR3 length: 13 amino acids. The CDR3 region is CSVRGGGTDTQYF. The CDR3 nucleotides read TGCAGCGTTCGCGGGGGGGGAACAGATACGCAGTATTTT.

The genes are TRBV6-5 and TRBJ1-2; D is perhaps TRBD1 (5 bases). CDR1 is MNHEY, CDR2 SVGAGI, per germline. The V and J ends lost 6 bases and 6 bases respectively, with 11 bases between them. This CDR3 is built from 12 residues. The CDR3 region is CASRSTEDGYTF. CDR3 sequence (DNA): TGTGCCAGCAGGTCGACAGAAGATGGCTACACCTTC.

The chain carries TRBV5-1 and TRBJ1-4; 7 positions match TRBD1. Germline V gene lookup returns CDR1 SGHRS and CDR2 YFSETQ. V lost 3 bases and J lost 5; bases outside the gene matches: 4. This CDR3 comprises 14 residues. The CDR3 loop is CASSSQGSNEKLFF. The CDR3 bases are TGCGCCAGCAGCTCACAGGGGTCCAATGAAAAACTGTTTTTT.